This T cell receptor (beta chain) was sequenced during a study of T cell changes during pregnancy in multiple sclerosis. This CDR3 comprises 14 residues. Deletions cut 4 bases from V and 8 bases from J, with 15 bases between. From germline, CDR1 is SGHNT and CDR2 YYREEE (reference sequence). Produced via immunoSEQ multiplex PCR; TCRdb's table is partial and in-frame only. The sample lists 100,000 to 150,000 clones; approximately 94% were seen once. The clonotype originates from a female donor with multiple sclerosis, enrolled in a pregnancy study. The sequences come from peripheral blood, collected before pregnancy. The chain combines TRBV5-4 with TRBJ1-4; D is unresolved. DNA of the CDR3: TGTGCCAGCAGCCCGGGCCGGCGCGGGGAAAAACTGTTTTTT. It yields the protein CASSPGRRGEKLFF.